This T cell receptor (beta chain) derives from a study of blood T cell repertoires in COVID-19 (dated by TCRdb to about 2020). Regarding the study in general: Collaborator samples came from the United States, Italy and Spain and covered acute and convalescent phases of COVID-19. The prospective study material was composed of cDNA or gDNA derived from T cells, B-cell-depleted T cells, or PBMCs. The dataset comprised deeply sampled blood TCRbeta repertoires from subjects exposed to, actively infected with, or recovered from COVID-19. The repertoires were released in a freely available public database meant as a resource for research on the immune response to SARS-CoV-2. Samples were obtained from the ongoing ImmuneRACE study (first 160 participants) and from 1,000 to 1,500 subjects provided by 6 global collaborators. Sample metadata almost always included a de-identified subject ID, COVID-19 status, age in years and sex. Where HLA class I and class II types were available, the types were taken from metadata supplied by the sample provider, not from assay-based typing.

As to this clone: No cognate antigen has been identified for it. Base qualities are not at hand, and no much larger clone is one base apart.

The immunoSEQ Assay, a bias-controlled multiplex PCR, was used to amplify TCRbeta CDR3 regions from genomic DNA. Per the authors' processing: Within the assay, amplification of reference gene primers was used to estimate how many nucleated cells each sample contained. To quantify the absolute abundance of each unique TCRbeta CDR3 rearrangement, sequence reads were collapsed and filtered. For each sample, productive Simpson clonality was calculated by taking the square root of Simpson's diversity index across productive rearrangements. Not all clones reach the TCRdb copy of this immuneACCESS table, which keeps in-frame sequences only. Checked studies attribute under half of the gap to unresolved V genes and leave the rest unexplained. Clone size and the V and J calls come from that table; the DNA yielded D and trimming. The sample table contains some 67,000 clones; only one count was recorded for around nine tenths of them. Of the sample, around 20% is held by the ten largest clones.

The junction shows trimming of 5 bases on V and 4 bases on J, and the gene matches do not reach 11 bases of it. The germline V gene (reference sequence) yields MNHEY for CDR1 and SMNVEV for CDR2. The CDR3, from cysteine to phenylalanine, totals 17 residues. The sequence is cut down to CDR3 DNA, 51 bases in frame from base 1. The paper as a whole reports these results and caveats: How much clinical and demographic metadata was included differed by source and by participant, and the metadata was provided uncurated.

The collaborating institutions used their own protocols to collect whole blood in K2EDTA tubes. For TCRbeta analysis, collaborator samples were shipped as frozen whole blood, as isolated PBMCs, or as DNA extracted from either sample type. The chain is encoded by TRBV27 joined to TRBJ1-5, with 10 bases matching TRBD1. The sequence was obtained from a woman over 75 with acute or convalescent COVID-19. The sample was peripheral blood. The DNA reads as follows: TGTGCCAGCAGTCCTGGACAGGGGGAGCATAGTAATCAGCCCCAGCATTTT. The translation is CASSPGQGEHSNQPQHF.